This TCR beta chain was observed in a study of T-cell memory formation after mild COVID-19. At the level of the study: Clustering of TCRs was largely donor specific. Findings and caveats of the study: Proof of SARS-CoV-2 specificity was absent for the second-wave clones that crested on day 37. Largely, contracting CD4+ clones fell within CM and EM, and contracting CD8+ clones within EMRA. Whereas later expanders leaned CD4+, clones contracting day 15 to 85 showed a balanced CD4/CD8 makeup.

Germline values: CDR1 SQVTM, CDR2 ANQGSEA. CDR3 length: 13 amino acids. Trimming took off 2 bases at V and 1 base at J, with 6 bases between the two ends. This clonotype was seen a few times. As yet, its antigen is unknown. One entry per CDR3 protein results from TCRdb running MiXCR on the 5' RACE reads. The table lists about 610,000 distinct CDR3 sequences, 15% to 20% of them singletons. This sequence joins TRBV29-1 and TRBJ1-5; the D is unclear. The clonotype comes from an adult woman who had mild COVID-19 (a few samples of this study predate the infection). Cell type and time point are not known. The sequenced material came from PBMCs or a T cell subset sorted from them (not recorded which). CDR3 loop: CSVELGSNQPQHF. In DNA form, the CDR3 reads TGCAGCGTTGAACTGGGGAGCAATCAGCCCCAGCATTTT.